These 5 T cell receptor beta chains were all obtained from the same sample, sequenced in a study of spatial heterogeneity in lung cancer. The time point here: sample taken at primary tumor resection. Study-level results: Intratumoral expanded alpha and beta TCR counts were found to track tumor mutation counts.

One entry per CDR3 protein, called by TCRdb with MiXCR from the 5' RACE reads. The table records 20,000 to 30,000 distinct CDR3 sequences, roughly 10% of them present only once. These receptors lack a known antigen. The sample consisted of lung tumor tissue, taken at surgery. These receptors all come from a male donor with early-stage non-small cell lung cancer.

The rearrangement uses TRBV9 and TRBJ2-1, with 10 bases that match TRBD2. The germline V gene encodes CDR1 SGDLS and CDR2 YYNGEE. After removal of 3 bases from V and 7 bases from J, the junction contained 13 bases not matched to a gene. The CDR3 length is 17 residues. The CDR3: CASSASAGGRSQNEQFF. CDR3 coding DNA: TGTGCCAGCAGCGCGTCAGCGGGGGGGCGTTCCCAAAATGAGCAGTTCTTC.

The CDR3 reads CASSILGSSYNSPLHF. DNA of the CDR3: TGTGCCAGTAGTATACTGGGAAGCTCCTATAATTCACCCCTCCACTTT. The chain employs TRBV19 and TRBJ1-6; D gene unclear. V lost 2 bases and J lost 0, with 8 bases in between. Looked up from germline, CDR1 is LNHDA and CDR2 is SQIVND (reference sequence). The CDR3 is made up of 16 amino acids.

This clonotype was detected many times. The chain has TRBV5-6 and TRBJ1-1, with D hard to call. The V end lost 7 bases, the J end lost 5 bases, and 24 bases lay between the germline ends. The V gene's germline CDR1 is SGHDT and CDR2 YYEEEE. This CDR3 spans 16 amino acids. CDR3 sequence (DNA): TGTGCCAGCCGTGACTCGCCGGGTGGCGGAGGGACTGAAGCTTTCTTT. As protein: CASRDSPGGGGTEAFF.

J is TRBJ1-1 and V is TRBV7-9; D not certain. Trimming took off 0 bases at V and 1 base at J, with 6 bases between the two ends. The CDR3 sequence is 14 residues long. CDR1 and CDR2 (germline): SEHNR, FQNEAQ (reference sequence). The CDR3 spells CASSLAQTNTEAFF. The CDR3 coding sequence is TGTGCCAGCAGCTTAGCCCAGACGAACACTGAAGCTTTCTTT. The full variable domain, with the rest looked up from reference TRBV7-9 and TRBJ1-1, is DTGVSQNPRHKITKRGQNVTFRCDPISEHNRLYWYRQTLGQGPEFLTYFQNEAQLEKSRLLSDRFSAERPKGSFSTLEIQRTEQGDSAMYLCASSLAQTNTEAFFGQGTRLTVV.

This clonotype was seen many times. The CDR3 here is CASSSQGDNTEAFF. Written as DNA, the CDR3 is TGTGCCAGCAGTTCTCAGGGGGATAACACTGAAGCTTTCTTT. This chain links TRBV12-3 or TRBV12-4 with TRBJ1-1; the match to TRBD1 covers 7 bases. The length of the CDR3 is 14 residues. V was clipped by 4 bases and J by 2 bases; unmatched bases: 4.